These T cell receptor beta chains were read from a single sample in a study of cytomegalovirus exposure and HLA in healthy donors. The table came from immunoSEQ multiplex PCR; TCRdb's copy has only in-frame clones and leaves some out. The repertoire includes some 170,000 clones, around 83% of them detected once, and more than 0.9% sits in the top ten. Sequencing was done on a sample of PBMCs. Receptors were obtained from a girl aged 2 to 9 in good health and CMV-seropositive. CDR3s include the opening cysteine and the closing phenylalanine or tryptophan. A D gene is named only where the DNA matches it firmly. Size is omitted from some rows. Given values are once, few, many or a class for expanded clones.

- | TRBJ1-2 | - | TRBV2 | 14 | TGTGCCAGCAGTGGAACAGGGACCTACTATGGCTACACCTTC | CASSGTGTYYGYTF
- | TRBJ2-7 | TRBD2 | TRBV25-1 | 15 | TGTGCCAGCAGTGAATCGTATGGGGGAGGGAGGGAGCAGTACTTC | CASSESYGGGREQYF
once | TRBJ2-1 | - | TRBV18 | 15 | TGTGCCAGCTCACCAAGACAGGTTGAGGACAATGAGCAGTTCTTC | CASSPRQVEDNEQFF
- | TRBJ2-5 | - | TRBV7-9 | 15 | TGTGCCAGCAGCTCGCTAATAGGCGGGGATAGGACCCAGTACTTC | CASSSLIGGDRTQYF
- | TRBJ1-1 | - | TRBV5-1 | 16 | TGCGCCAGCAGCTTGGTGCCCGGGATGGGGAACACTGAAGCTTTCTTT | CASSLVPGMGNTEAFF
- | TRBJ2-2 | - | TRBV29-1 | 15 | TGCAGCGTTGAGGGGCCCCGGCGTGGGACCGGGGAGCTGTTTTTT | CSVEGPRRGTGELFF
once | TRBJ1-5 | - | TRBV9 | 14 | TGTGCCAGCAGCGTAGGGGGCAGTTATCAGCCCCAGCATTTT | CASSVGGSYQPQHF
- | TRBJ1-5 | - | TRBV4-1 | 13 | TGCGCCAGCAGCCAAGATCAGGATCAGCCCCAGCATTTT | CASSQDQDQPQHF
- | TRBJ2-6 | - | TRBV15 | 16 | TGTGCCACCAGCGGCCGGCTTAGGGGTGGGGCCAACGTCCTGACTTTC | CATSGRLRGGANVLTF
- | TRBJ2-5 | - | TRBV5-4 | 14 | TGTGCCAGCAGCTCGGCAGACAGACAAGAGACCCAGTACTTC | CASSSADRQETQYF
- | TRBJ2-7 | - | TRBV25-1 | 12 | TGTGCCAGCTCTAGACTTTCCGCGGAGCAGTACTTC | CASSRLSAEQYF
- | TRBJ2-3 | - | TRBV7-3 | 14 | TGTGCCAGCAGCCTTCTTGGACTGCCAGATACGCAGTATTTT | CASSLLGLPDTQYF
- | TRBJ1-4 | TRBD1 | TRBV5-6 | 13 | TGTGCCAGCAGCTTCGGGACAGGTGAAAAACTGTTTTTT | CASSFGTGEKLFF
- | TRBJ2-1 | TRBD2 | TRBV4-1 | 16 | TGCGCCAGCAGCCAGGGTAGCGGGAGTTCCTACAATGAGCAGTTCTTC | CASSQGSGSSYNEQFF
- | TRBJ2-3 | TRBD2 | TRBV10-3 | 15 | TGTGCCTCTAGGGGGCTAGCGGGAAGGATGGATACGCAGTATTTT | CASRGLAGRMDTQYF
- | TRBJ2-7 | TRBD2 | TRBV28 | 16 | TGTGCCAGCAGTCCGGCTAGCGGGAGAATCGGGGCGGGGCAGTACTTC | CASSPASGRIGAGQYF
- | TRBJ1-4 | - | TRBV28 | 14 | TGTGCCAGCAGCCGTCGGGAGGCGGATGAAAAACTGTTTTTT | CASSRREADEKLFF
- | TRBJ2-7 | - | TRBV19 | 15 | TGTGCCAGTAGTATTTCTATCGGAGGGAGAGTGCGCCAGTACTTC | CASSISIGGRVRQYF
- | TRBJ2-1 | - | TRBV7-7 | 15 | TGTGCTAGCAGCTTAACGGGGGGCGGTTACAATGAGCAGTTCTTC | CASSLTGGGYNEQFF
- | TRBJ2-2 | - | TRBV19 | 15 | TGTGCCAGTAGAACGAGACACCCGAACACCGGGGAGCTGTTTTTT | CASRTRHPNTGELFF
- | TRBJ2-3 | - | TRBV10-3 | 14 | TGTGCCATCAGCGGACAGAGGCCCCCAGATACGCAGTATTTT | CAISGQRPPDTQYF
- | TRBJ2-7 | TRBD2 | TRBV27 | 15 | TGTGCCAGCAGTCCGGGACTCTCGGGAGGGGACGAGCAGTACTTC | CASSPGLSGGDEQYF
- | TRBJ1-1 | TRBD1 | TRBV5-1 | 14 | TGCGCCAGCAGCTTTGGTCGGACAGGCGAAGAAGCTTTCTTT | CASSFGRTGEEAFF
- | TRBJ2-5 | - | TRBV5-1 | 13 | TGCGCCAGCAGCTTCAGCGAACAAGAGACCCAGTACTTC | CASSFSEQETQYF
- | TRBJ2-1 | TRBD2 | TRBV9 | 16 | TGTGCCAGCAGCGAGGGGGGCGGTAGCGGGAGAGGCGAGCAGTTCTTC | CASSEGGGSGRGEQFF
- | TRBJ2-3 | TRBD1 | TRBV30 | 15 | TGTGCCTGGAGTCCTCCGACAGGGGGCACAGATACGCAGTATTTT | CAWSPPTGGTDTQYF
- | TRBJ2-1 | - | TRBV7-2 | 17 | TGTGCCAGCAGCTTAGCATCTAGTCCGCAGTACTACAATGAGCAGTTCTTC | CASSLASSPQYYNEQFF
- | TRBJ2-7 | TRBD2 | TRBV6-1 | 13 | TGTGCCAGCAGAGCGGGACCTCCCTACGAGCAGTACTTC | CASRAGPPYEQYF
- | TRBJ1-2 | TRBD1 | TRBV4-1 | 14 | TGCGCCAGCAGGGGGACAGGGACGGACTATGGCTACACCTTC | CASRGTGTDYGYTF
- | TRBJ2-7 | - | TRBV28 | 17 | TGTGCCAGCAGTTTCCGCGGCGGACTTCCTGAGGGTAACGAGCAGTACTTC | CASSFRGGLPEGNEQYF
- | TRBJ2-2 | TRBD1 | TRBV18 | 18 | TGTGCCAGCTCACTAATGGAACGGAACAGGGGGGACACCGGGGAGCTGTTTTTT | CASSLMERNRGDTGELFF
- | TRBJ1-1 | TRBD1 | TRBV5-1 | 17 | TGCGCCAGCAGCAGTCAGACAGGGGGGGCATCGGACACTGAAGCTTTCTTT | CASSSQTGGASDTEAFF
- | TRBJ1-5 | TRBD1 | TRBV6-1 | 18 | TGTGCCAGCAGTGCGATGGACAGGGGGGGGGATAGCAATCAGCCCCAGCATTTT | CASSAMDRGGDSNQPQHF
few | TRBJ2-5 | TRBD2 | TRBV5-6 | 15 | TGTGCCAGCAGCTTTGAGCGGGAGCTTGGGGAGACCCAGTACTTC | CASSFERELGETQYF
- | TRBJ1-1 | - | TRBV5-1 | 15 | TGCGCCAGCAGCAGGACCACAGGTTCGAACACTGAAGCTTTCTTT | CASSRTTGSNTEAFF
- | TRBJ2-1 | - | TRBV6-5 | 11 | TGTGCCAGCAGGGTTCGGAATGAGCAGTTCTTC | CASRVRNEQFF
- | TRBJ2-3 | - | TRBV5-1 | 13 | TGCGCCAGCTGCGAACCTAGCACAGATACGCAGTATTTT | CASCEPSTDTQYF
- | TRBJ2-3 | TRBD2 | TRBV23-1 | 17 | TGCGCCAGCAGTCAATCGCAACTAGCGGGAAGCACAGATACGCAGTATTTT | CASSQSQLAGSTDTQYF
- | TRBJ2-3 | - | TRBV7-9 | 17 | TGTGCCAGCAGCCGTCGTGGGGGGTTAGCTAGCACAGATACGCAGTATTTT | CASSRRGGLASTDTQYF
- | TRBJ1-5 | - | TRBV30 | 14 | TGTGCCTGGAGTGTATGGGGGGGAGATCAGCCCCAGCATTTT | CAWSVWGGDQPQHF
- | TRBJ2-3 | - | TRBV28 | 15 | TGTGCCAGCAGTTCTCGGGACGGGAGCGTCGATACGCAGTATTTT | CASSSRDGSVDTQYF
- | TRBJ2-5 | - | TRBV5-1 | 14 | TGCGCCAGCGGGAAGGGGGAGCCCCAAGAGACCCAGTACTTC | CASGKGEPQETQYF
- | TRBJ1-5 | - | TRBV21-1 | 13 | TGTGCCAGCAACTCGGGGGTTAGCCAGCCCCAGCATTTT | CASNSGVSQPQHF
- | TRBJ2-7 | - | TRBV14 | 16 | TGTGCCAGCAGCCAAGTCGCTGGCCCCCAGGGTGATGAGCAGTACTTC | CASSQVAGPQGDEQYF